This TCR beta chain was retrieved from a study of identical twins. This clonotype was seen more than once but under ten times. The CDR3 has 15 amino acids. V shed 0 bases and J 5 bases; nucleotides not matched to a gene: 7. Germline V gene lookup returns CDR1 DFQATT and CDR2 SNEGSKA (reference sequence). Template switching created a universal primer site, and the cDNA included unique molecular identifiers. Using its own MiXCR run on the 5' RACE reads, TCRdb lists one record per CDR3 protein. The data show 220,000 or so distinct CDR3 sequences, with about 7% seen just once and under 4% held by the top ten. Another study also made use of these data, one on yellow fever vaccine responses in identical twins.

This TCR derives from a woman younger than 30 in good health. The V gene is TRBV20-1, the J gene TRBJ1-1, with 9 bases identical to TRBD1. Sequences were obtained from memory (CD45RO+) T cells sorted from blood. Here the CDR3 reads CSARDADRGKTEAFF. In nucleotides, the CDR3 is TGCAGTGCTAGAGATGCAGACAGGGGGAAAACTGAAGCTTTCTTT.